This TCR beta chain was retrieved from a study of cytomegalovirus exposure and HLA in healthy donors. With 60 Vbeta and 13 Jbeta primers, the PCR was carried out. The table came from immunoSEQ multiplex PCR; TCRdb's copy has only in-frame clones and leaves some out. The table includes roughly 150,000 clones, over 75% detected once. The CDR3 is 13 amino acids. Looked up from germline, CDR1 is MNHNY and CDR2 is SVGAGI (reference sequence). The V end was cut by 4 bases, the J end by 6 bases, with 13 bases between. This clone showed up just a few times. Sequenced sample: PBMCs. The chain recombines TRBV6-6 with TRBJ2-7, with D maybe TRBD1 (6 bases). The sequence came from a man younger than 45 in good health and CMV-seropositive. This CDR3 is CASSFIQGGEQYF. CDR3 nucleotide sequence: TGTGCCAGCAGTTTTATACAGGGTGGCGAGCAGTACTTC.